These T cell receptor beta chains were read from a single sample in a study of cytomegalovirus exposure and HLA in healthy donors. The repertoire was sequenced with immunoSEQ multiplex PCR; TCRdb's copy has only in-frame clones and lacks some. The table has approximately 220,000 clones, approximately 87% seen once. Sequencing was done on a sample of PBMCs. Receptor source: a man aged 18-30 years in good health and CMV-seronegative. CDR3s include the opening cysteine and the closing phenylalanine or tryptophan. The D gene is left open where the match is weak. Some rows mark clone size as missing; the rest say once, few, many or name a class of expanded clone.

abundance: once
v_gene: TRBV7-2
d_gene: TRBD2
j_gene: TRBJ2-7
CDR3nt: TGTGCCAGCAGCCAAGGAGTAGCGGGAGGACTCTACGAGCAGTACTTC
CDR3aa: CASSQGVAGGLYEQYF

abundance: once
v_gene: TRBV4-2
d_gene: TRBD1
j_gene: TRBJ1-4
CDR3nt: TGTGCCAGCAGCCCCTCGAAAGGGACAGGAGAAGAAAAACTGTTTTTT
CDR3aa: CASSPSKGTGEEKLFF

abundance: .
v_gene: TRBV5-1
d_gene: TRBD2
j_gene: TRBJ2-7
CDR3nt: TGCGCCAGCAGCTTGACTAGCGGGGGGTACGAGCAGTACTTC
CDR3aa: CASSLTSGGYEQYF

abundance: .
v_gene: TRBV19
d_gene: .
j_gene: TRBJ1-6
CDR3nt: TGTGCCAGTAGTATACAGGGGAATTCACCCCTCCACTTT
CDR3aa: CASSIQGNSPLHF

abundance: .
v_gene: TRBV7-9
d_gene: TRBD1
j_gene: TRBJ1-4
CDR3nt: TGTGCCACCGACGGGGACAGCCTTAATGAAAAACTGTTTTTT
CDR3aa: CATDGDSLNEKLFF

abundance: .
v_gene: TRBV7-2
d_gene: TRBD2
j_gene: TRBJ2-3
CDR3nt: TGTGCCAGCAGCCCCACCGGACTAGCGGGAGCGGATACGCAGTATTTT
CDR3aa: CASSPTGLAGADTQYF

abundance: .
v_gene: TRBV7-2
d_gene: TRBD1
j_gene: TRBJ2-3
CDR3nt: TGTGCCGGAGACAGGGGGCGCAGCACAGATACGCAGTATTTT
CDR3aa: CAGDRGRSTDTQYF

abundance: .
v_gene: TRBV19
d_gene: TRBD1
j_gene: TRBJ1-5
CDR3nt: TGTGCCAGTAGGGGACAGGCACAGCCCCAGCATTTT
CDR3aa: CASRGQAQPQHF

abundance: .
v_gene: TRBV7-6
d_gene: .
j_gene: TRBJ2-7
CDR3nt: TGTGCCAGCAGCTTATTCAGGTTCTCCTACGAGCAGTACTTC
CDR3aa: CASSLFRFSYEQYF

abundance: .
v_gene: TRBV7-9
d_gene: .
j_gene: TRBJ2-5
CDR3nt: TGTGCCAGCAGCTTAGGACTTCAAGACCAAGAGACCCAGTACTTC
CDR3aa: CASSLGLQDQETQYF

abundance: .
v_gene: TRBV6-6
d_gene: .
j_gene: TRBJ2-3
CDR3nt: TGTGCCAGCAGTTACAACAGAGCCACAACAGATACGCAGTATTTT
CDR3aa: CASSYNRATTDTQYF

abundance: .
v_gene: TRBV15
d_gene: TRBD2
j_gene: TRBJ2-7
CDR3nt: TGTGCCACCAGCAGAGATCCCGAGCGGGAGTATTCTGAGCAGTACTTC
CDR3aa: CATSRDPEREYSEQYF

abundance: .
v_gene: TRBV4-3
d_gene: .
j_gene: TRBJ2-1
CDR3nt: TGCGCCAGCAGCCAAGAGGCTTACAATGAGCAGTTCTTC
CDR3aa: CASSQEAYNEQFF

abundance: .
v_gene: TRBV7-9
d_gene: TRBD2
j_gene: TRBJ2-5
CDR3nt: TGTGCCAGCAGCACCGGGACTAGCGGGGGGACCCAGTACTTC
CDR3aa: CASSTGTSGGTQYF

abundance: .
v_gene: TRBV28
d_gene: TRBD1
j_gene: TRBJ1-5
CDR3nt: TGTGCCAGCAGTTTGCGGACAGGGAATCAGCCCCAGCATTTT
CDR3aa: CASSLRTGNQPQHF

abundance: .
v_gene: TRBV6-5
d_gene: TRBD1
j_gene: TRBJ2-1
CDR3nt: TGTGCCAGCAGTTGGTCGCAGGGGGTGAATGAGCAGTTCTTC
CDR3aa: CASSWSQGVNEQFF

abundance: .
v_gene: TRBV19
d_gene: TRBD1
j_gene: TRBJ1-6
CDR3nt: TGTGCCAGTAGCCGCGGACAGGGGACCCTCCACTTT
CDR3aa: CASSRGQGTLHF

abundance: .
v_gene: TRBV2
d_gene: .
j_gene: TRBJ2-3
CDR3nt: TGTGCCACCTCCCCGGCGCCACTAGACACAGATACGCAGTATTTT
CDR3aa: CATSPAPLDTDTQYF

abundance: .
v_gene: TRBV7-9
d_gene: .
j_gene: TRBJ2-3
CDR3nt: TGTGCCAGCAGCCCGCCTGCCCGAGCGGCTAGCACAGATACGCAGTATTTT
CDR3aa: CASSPPARAASTDTQYF

abundance: .
v_gene: TRBV5-6
d_gene: .
j_gene: TRBJ2-7
CDR3nt: TGTGCCAGCAGCTTAGGAGTCTCCTACGAGCAGTACTTC
CDR3aa: CASSLGVSYEQYF